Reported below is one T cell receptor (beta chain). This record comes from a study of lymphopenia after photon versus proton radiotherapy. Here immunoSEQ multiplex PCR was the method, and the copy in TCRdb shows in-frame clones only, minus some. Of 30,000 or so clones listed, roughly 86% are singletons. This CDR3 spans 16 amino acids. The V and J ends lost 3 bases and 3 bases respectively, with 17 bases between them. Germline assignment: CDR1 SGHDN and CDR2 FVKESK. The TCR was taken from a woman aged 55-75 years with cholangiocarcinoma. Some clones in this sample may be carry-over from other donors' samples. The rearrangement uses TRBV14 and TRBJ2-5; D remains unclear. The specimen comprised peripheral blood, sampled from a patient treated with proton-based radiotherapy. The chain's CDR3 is CASSQRPSGLKETQYF. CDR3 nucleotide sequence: TGTGCCAGCAGCCAGAGGCCTTCCGGGCTAAAAGAGACCCAGTACTTC.